This TCR beta chain was obtained from a study of cytomegalovirus exposure and HLA in healthy donors. The PCR employed 60 Vbeta primers together with 13 Jbeta primers. The data were produced by immunoSEQ multiplex PCR, yet TCRdb's version contains in-frame clones alone and is incomplete. The data show about 200,000 clones, 75% to 85% seen once. The CDR3 contains 16 residues. V lost 1 base to trimming and J lost 1 base; unmatched junction nucleotides: 3. Germline V gives CDR1 SEHNR, CDR2 FQNEAQ (reference sequence). The clonotype was recovered from a woman in her forties or fifties in good health and CMV-seronegative. Source material: PBMCs. This chain links TRBV7-9 with TRBJ2-3; TRBD2 matches 9 bases. CDR3 DNA sequence: TGTGCCAGCAGCTTAGGTCAGCGGGGGGGCACAGATACGCAGTATTTT. This translates into CASSLGQRGGTDTQYF.